The 18 T cell receptor beta chains presented below share a single source sample, sequenced in a study of cytotoxic CD8 clonotypes in ibrutinib-treated CLL (dated by TCRdb to 2020 to 2023). The library was built by means of the immunoSEQ multiplex PCR assay. TCRdb obtained this table from immuneACCESS and retained in-frame rearrangements with V and J assigned. These tables miss some clones; where compared with another copy, unresolved V genes account for less than half of the shortfall, and the remainder is unexplained. This sample holds 140,000 to 150,000 clones; about 75% were observed only once. Just over 5% of the sample is in the top ten clones. Taken with the paper, the label for time point translates to: roughly 2 years on ibrutinib. Sequences were derived from PBMCs, sampled after 24 months of ibrutinib treatment. Source of these receptors: a human donor with chronic lymphocytic leukemia.

This chain links TRBV2 with TRBJ1-1; D gene ambiguous. The CDR3 spans 13 residues. From germline, CDR1 is SNHLY and CDR2 FYNNEI. The V and J ends lost 6 bases and 0 bases respectively, with 8 bases between them. The CDR3 is CASRATVNTEAFF. The CDR3 nucleotides are TGTGCCAGCAGGGCGACGGTGAACACTGAAGCTTTCTTT.

The rearrangement uses TRBV7-2 and TRBJ2-5; D call uncertain. Germline V lookup: CDR1 SGHTA, CDR2 FQGNSA. CDR3 length equals 12 residues. V was clipped by 1 base and J by 4 bases, with 4 bases between them. The DNA of the CDR3 is TGTGCCAGCAGCTTAGGGGCAGAGACCCAGTACTTC. Translation: CASSLGAETQYF.

The chain recombines TRBV7-8 with TRBJ2-5, with TRBD1 matching 7 bases. CDR1 SGHVS and CDR2 FQNEAQ come from the germline V gene. The CDR3 extends over 14 amino acids. Trimming cost V 5 bases and J 5 bases; bases outside gene matches: 8. CDR3 loop: CASSVGTVQETQYF. The DNA of the CDR3 is TGTGCCAGCAGCGTCGGGACAGTCCAGGAGACCCAGTACTTC.

This clone appeared a single time. Additional DNA sequences in this sample encode the identical CDR3. The chain uses TRBV18 and TRBJ1-1; D not certain. The CDR3 loop spans 11 amino acids. V was shortened by 3 bases and J by 4 bases, with 3 bases between the two germline ends. CDR1 and CDR2 (germline): KGHSH, LQKENI. The CDR3 loop reads CASSPGTEAFF. The CDR3 coding sequence is TGTGCCAGCTCACCCGGCACTGAAGCTTTCTTT.

The chain carries TRBV10-3 and TRBJ2-5, with 8 bases lining up with TRBD1. The junction had 12 bases not matched to a gene; V was cut back by 10 bases and J by 5 bases. The length of the CDR3 is 14 residues. Germline values: CDR1 ENHRY, CDR2 SYGVKD. The CDR3 loop reads CATRPGQASETQYF. DNA of the CDR3: TGTGCCACACGCCCGGGACAGGCCTCCGAGACCCAGTACTTC.

The rearrangement uses TRBV11-2 and TRBJ2-3; D remains unclear. This CDR3 is 14 amino acids long. V was trimmed by 3 bases and J by 2 bases, leaving 9 bases between them. Germline lookup yields CDR1 SGHAT and CDR2 FQNNGV. CDR3: CASSLWVDTDTQYF. The CDR3 DNA follows: TGTGCCAGCAGCTTGTGGGTCGACACAGATACGCAGTATTTT.

V gene TRBV13 combines with J gene TRBJ2-4; D might be TRBD1 (6 bases). The CDR3 has 16 residues. The V end lost 5 bases, the J end lost 0 bases, and 14 bases lay between the germline ends. Germline assignment: CDR1 PRHDT and CDR2 FYEKMQ (reference sequence). As DNA, the CDR3 is TGTGCCAGCAGCCCGACAGGTCCACTAGCCAAAAACATTCAGTACTTC. Translation gives CASSPTGPLAKNIQYF.

The chain has TRBV5-1 and TRBJ2-5; a weak D match, TRBD2 (6 bases). V shed 4 bases and J shed 1 base, with 11 bases lying between them. CDR1 is SGHRS and CDR2 is YFSETQ in the germline V gene. There are 14 residues in the CDR3. CDR3 in amino acids: CASSPLATQETQYF. CDR3 sequence (DNA): TGCGCCAGCAGCCCCCTAGCGACCCAAGAGACCCAGTACTTC.

The table lists this clone with a few counts. V and J are TRBV7-9 and TRBJ2-1; D gene ambiguous. This CDR3 contains 11 residues. Germline V lookup: CDR1 SEHNR, CDR2 FQNEAQ (reference sequence). V lost 6 bases, J lost 8 bases, and 8 bases lay in between. The CDR3 spells CASRVWDEQFF. In DNA, the CDR3 is TGTGCCAGCAGGGTTTGGGATGAGCAGTTCTTC.

The chain combines TRBV7-2 with TRBJ1-4; the D is unclear. This CDR3 region has 16 residues. Germline V gene sequence: CDR1 SGHTA, CDR2 FQGNSA. Trimming took off 1 base at V and 5 bases at J, with 14 bases between the two ends. This CDR3 reads CASSLVGQSVNEKLFF. The CDR3 bases are TGTGCCAGCAGCTTAGTCGGGCAGAGCGTCAATGAAAAACTGTTTTTT.

The rearrangement links TRBV2 to TRBJ1-5; tentatively, D is TRBD1 (6 bases). CDR3 length equals 16 residues. Trimming stripped 8 bases from V and 2 bases from J, with 19 bases between. Germline CDR1 SNHLY, CDR2 FYNNEI. CDR3: CASDLQGNAGNQPQHF. In nucleotides, the CDR3 is TGTGCCAGCGACCTCCAGGGGAACGCTGGCAATCAGCCCCAGCATTTT.

The rearrangement links TRBV7-7 to TRBJ2-2; 7 bases are a match to TRBD2. CDR3 length equals 11 residues. J gave up 7 bases and V 11 bases, and 4 bases lay outside the gene matches. Germline loops: CDR1 SSHAT, CDR2 FNYEAQ (reference sequence). The CDR3 spells CARGRGGELFF. The CDR3 DNA sequence: TGTGCCCGGGGGAGGGGCGGGGAGCTGTTTTTT. The full variable domain, its missing parts supplied by reference TRBV7-7 and TRBJ2-2, is GAGVSQSPRYKVTKRGQDVTLRCDPISSHATLYWYQQALGQGPEFLTYFNYEAQPDKSGLPSDRFSAERPEGSISTLTIQRTEQRDSAMYRCARGRGGELFFGEGSRLTVL.

The genes are TRBV7-2 and TRBJ2-5, with D perhaps TRBD1 (6 bases). V lost 1 base and J 2 bases, leaving 8 bases between the germline ends. Germline CDR1 is SGHTA and CDR2 is FQGNSA. The CDR3 runs 14 residues. CDR3 in DNA: TGTGCCAGCAGCTTAGTCACAGGGCAAGAGACCCAGTACTTC. Protein sequence: CASSLVTGQETQYF.

This chain links TRBV6-5 with TRBJ2-5; weak D call: TRBD1 (5 bases). CDR1 and CDR2 from the germline V gene are MNHEY and SVGAGI. The CDR3 runs 13 residues. With 1 base removed from V and 7 bases from J, the gap between germline ends came to 10 bases. The CDR3 DNA follows: TGTGCCAGCAGTTACTTTGGGGCCGGGACCCAGTACTTC. This encodes CASSYFGAGTQYF.

The chain employs TRBV5-6 and TRBJ2-7, with 9 bases identical to TRBD1. The CDR3 covers 13 residues. CDR1 and CDR2 (germline): SGHDT, YYEEEE. V trimming: 4 bases; J trimming: 6 bases; junction bases outside the gene matches: 5. The CDR3 DNA sequence: TGTGCCAGCAGCCCCACGGACAGGGGCGAGCAGTACTTC. Translating gives CASSPTDRGEQYF.

This clone was recorded once. Here the CDR3 reads CASAKGDTQYF. In DNA, the CDR3 is TGTGCCAGCGCCAAGGGAGATACGCAGTATTTT. The rearrangement joins TRBV18 to TRBJ2-3, with D uncertain. V was cut by 8 bases and J by 5 bases, with 8 bases left in between. There are 11 residues in the CDR3. Germline CDR1 reads KGHSH; CDR2 reads LQKENI.

This clone was counted between two and nine times. The chain recombines TRBV11-2 with TRBJ2-2; 7 bases fit TRBD2. The V and J ends lost 1 base and 7 bases, in that order; junction bases with no gene match: 6. CDR3 length equals 15 residues. The V gene's germline CDR1 is SGHAT and CDR2 FQNNGV. The CDR3, as DNA: TGTGCCAGCAGCTTAGTTTCGGCGGGGGTCGGGGAGCTGTTTTTT. Translation gives CASSLVSAGVGELFF.

The V call is TRBV7-8, the J call TRBJ2-7; D is tentatively TRBD1 or TRBD2 (5 bases each). The CDR3 spans 14 residues. V dropped 5 bases and J dropped 1 base, with 12 bases sitting between them. Germline V gene sequence: CDR1 SGHVS, CDR2 FQNEAQ. This CDR3 is CASSRTGGSYEQYF. CDR3 sequence (DNA): TGTGCCAGCAGCCGCACAGGAGGATCCTACGAGCAGTACTTC.